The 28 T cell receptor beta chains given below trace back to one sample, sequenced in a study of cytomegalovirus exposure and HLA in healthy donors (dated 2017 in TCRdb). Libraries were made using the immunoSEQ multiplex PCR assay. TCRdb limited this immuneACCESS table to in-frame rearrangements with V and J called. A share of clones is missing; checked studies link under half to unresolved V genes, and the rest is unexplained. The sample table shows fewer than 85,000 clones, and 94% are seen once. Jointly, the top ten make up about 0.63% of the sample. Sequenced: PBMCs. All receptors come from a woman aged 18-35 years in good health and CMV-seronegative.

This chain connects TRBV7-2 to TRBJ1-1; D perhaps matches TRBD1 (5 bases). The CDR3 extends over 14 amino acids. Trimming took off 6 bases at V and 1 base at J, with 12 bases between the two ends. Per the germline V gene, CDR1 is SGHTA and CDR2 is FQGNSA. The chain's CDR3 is CASRKGRENTEAFF. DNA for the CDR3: TGTGCCAGCAGGAAGGGCAGGGAGAACACTGAAGCTTTCTTT.

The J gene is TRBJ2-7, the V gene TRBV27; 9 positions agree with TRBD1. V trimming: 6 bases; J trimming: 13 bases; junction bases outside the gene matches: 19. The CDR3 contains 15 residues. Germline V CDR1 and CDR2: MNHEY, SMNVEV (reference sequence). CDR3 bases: TGTGCCAGCAGCTTAAAGGGGACAGGGCTAACAAAGAACTACTTC. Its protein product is CASSLKGTGLTKNYF.

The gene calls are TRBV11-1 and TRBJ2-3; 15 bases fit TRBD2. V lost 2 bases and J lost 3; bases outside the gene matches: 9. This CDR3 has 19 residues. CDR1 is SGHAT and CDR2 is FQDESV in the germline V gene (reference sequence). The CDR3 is CASSLRTSGGGWPTDTQYF. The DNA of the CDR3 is TGTGCCAGCAGCTTAAGGACTAGCGGGGGGGGTTGGCCAACAGATACGCAGTATTTT. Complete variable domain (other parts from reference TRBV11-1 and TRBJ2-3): EAEVAQSPRYKITEKSQAVAFWCDPISGHATLYWYRQILGQGPELLVQFQDESVVDDSQLPKDRFSAERLKGVDSTLKIQPAELGDSAMYLCASSLRTSGGGWPTDTQYFGPGTRLTVL.

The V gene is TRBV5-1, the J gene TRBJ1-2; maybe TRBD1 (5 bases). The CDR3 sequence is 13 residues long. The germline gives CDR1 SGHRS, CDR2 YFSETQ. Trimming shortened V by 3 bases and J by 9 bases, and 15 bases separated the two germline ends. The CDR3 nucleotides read TGCGCCAGCAGCTCGGGGGTTAAAGTGCGCTACACCTTC. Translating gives CASSSGVKVRYTF. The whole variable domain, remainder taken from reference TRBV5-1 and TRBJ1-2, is KAGVTQTPRYLIKTRGQQVTLSCSPISGHRSVSWYQQTPGQGLQFLFEYFSETQRNKGNFPGRFSGRQFSNSRSEMNVSTLELGDSALYLCASSSGVKVRYTFGSGTRLTVV.

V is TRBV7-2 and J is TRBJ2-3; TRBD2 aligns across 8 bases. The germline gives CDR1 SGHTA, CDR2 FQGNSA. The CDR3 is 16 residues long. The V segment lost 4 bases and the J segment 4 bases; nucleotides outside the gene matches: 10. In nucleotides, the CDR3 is TGTGCCAGCAGCTCGGGGGGGGTCCGAGTCGCAGATACGCAGTATTTT. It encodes CASSSGGVRVADTQYF. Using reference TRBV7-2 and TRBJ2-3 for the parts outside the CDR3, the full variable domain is GAGVSQSPSNKVTEKGKDVELRCDPISGHTALYWYRQSLGQGLEFLIYFQGNSAPDKSGLPSDRFSAERTGGSVSTLTIQRTQQEDSAVYLCASSSGGVRVADTQYFGPGTRLTVL.

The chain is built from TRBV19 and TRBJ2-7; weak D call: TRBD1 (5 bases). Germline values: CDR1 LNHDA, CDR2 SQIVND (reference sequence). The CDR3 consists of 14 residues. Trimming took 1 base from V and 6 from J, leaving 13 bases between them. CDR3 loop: CASSIGGAFLEQYF. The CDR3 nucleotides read TGTGCCAGTAGTATAGGGGGCGCATTTCTCGAGCAGTACTTC.

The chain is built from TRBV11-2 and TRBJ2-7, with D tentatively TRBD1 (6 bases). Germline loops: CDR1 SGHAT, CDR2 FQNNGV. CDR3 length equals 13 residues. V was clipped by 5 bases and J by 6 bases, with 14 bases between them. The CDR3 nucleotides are TGTGCCAGCAGCATAGGGACAACCGGCGAGCAGTACTTC. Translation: CASSIGTTGEQYF.

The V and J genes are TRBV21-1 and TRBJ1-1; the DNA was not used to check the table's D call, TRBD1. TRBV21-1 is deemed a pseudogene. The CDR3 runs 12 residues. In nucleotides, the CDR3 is TGTGCCACCCAACCTCCAGGGCCTGAAGCTTTCTTT. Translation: CATQPPGPEAFF.

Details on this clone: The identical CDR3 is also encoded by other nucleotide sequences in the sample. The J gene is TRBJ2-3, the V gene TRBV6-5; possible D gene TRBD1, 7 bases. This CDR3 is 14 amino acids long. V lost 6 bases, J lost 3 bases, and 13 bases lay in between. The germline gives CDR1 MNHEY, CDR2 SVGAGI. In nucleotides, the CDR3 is TGTGCCAGCAGCCCCCAGGGGGGTACAGATACGCAGTATTTT. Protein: CASSPQGGTDTQYF.

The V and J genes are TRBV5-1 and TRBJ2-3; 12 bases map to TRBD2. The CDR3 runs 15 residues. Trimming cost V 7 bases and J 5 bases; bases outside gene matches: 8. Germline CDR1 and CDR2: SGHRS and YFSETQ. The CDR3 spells CASYLAGGPVDTQYF. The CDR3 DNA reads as TGCGCCAGCTACCTAGCGGGGGGGCCGGTAGATACGCAGTATTTT.

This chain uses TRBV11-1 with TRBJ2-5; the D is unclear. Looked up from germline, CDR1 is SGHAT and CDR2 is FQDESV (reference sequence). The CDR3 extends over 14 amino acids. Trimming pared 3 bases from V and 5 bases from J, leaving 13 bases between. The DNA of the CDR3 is TGTGCCAGCAGCTTGGGCTTGGTTTGGGAGACCCAGTACTTC. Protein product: CASSLGLVWETQYF.

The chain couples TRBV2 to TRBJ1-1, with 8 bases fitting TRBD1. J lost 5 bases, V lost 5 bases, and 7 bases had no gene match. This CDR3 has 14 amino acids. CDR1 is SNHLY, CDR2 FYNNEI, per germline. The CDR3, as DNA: TGTGCCAGCAGTTTACAGGGGGGAGATACTGAAGCTTTCTTT. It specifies CASSLQGGDTEAFF.

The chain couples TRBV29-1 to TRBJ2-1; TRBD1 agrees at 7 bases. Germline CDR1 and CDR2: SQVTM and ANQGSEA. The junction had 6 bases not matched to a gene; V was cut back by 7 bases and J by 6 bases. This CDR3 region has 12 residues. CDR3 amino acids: CSGTQGINEQFF. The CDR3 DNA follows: TGCAGCGGAACACAGGGGATCAATGAGCAGTTCTTC.

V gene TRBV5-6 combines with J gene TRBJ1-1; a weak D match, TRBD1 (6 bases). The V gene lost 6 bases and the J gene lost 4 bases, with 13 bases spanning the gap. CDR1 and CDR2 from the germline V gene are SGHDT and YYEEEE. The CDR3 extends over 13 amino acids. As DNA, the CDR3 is TGTGCCAGCATCACTGCAGGGGTCACTGAAGCTTTCTTT. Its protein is CASITAGVTEAFF.

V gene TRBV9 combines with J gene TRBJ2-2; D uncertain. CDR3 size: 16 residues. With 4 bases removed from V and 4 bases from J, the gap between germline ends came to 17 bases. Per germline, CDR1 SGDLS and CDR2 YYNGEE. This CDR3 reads CASSPPSRGSTGELFF. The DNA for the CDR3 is TGTGCCAGCAGCCCCCCGTCTAGAGGTAGCACCGGGGAGCTGTTTTTT.

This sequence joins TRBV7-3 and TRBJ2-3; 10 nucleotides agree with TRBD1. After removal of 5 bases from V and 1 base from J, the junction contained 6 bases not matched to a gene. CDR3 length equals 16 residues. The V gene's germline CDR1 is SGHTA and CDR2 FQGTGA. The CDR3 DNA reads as TGTGCCAGCAGCCCAACCGGGACAGGGGGCACAGATACGCAGTATTTT. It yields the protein CASSPTGTGGTDTQYF. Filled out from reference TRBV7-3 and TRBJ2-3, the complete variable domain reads GAGVSQTPSNKVTEKGKYVELRCDPISGHTALYWYRQSLGQGPEFLIYFQGTGAADDSGLPNDRFFAVRPEGSVSTLKIQRTERGDSAVYLCASSPTGTGGTDTQYFGPGTRLTVL.

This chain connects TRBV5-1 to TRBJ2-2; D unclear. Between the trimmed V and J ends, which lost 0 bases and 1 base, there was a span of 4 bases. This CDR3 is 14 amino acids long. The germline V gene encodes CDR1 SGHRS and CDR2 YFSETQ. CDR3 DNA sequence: TGCGCCAGCAGCTTGGCCTTGAACACCGGGGAGCTGTTTTTT. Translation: CASSLALNTGELFF. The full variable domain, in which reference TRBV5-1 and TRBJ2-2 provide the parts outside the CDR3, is KAGVTQTPRYLIKTRGQQVTLSCSPISGHRSVSWYQQTPGQGLQFLFEYFSETQRNKGNFPGRFSGRQFSNSRSEMNVSTLELGDSALYLCASSLALNTGELFFGEGSRLTVL.

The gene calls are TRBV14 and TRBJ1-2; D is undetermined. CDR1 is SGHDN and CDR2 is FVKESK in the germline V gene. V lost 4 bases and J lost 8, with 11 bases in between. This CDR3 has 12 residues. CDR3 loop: CASSLFMGGYTF. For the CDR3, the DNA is TGTGCCAGCAGCCTTTTTATGGGCGGCTACACCTTC.

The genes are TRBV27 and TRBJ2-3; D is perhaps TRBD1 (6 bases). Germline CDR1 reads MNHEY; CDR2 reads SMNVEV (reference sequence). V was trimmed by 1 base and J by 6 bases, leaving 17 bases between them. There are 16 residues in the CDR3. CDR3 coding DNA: TGTGCCAGCAGTTTATTGGTGAGCAGGGGTGTGGATACGCAGTATTTT. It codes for CASSLLVSRGVDTQYF.

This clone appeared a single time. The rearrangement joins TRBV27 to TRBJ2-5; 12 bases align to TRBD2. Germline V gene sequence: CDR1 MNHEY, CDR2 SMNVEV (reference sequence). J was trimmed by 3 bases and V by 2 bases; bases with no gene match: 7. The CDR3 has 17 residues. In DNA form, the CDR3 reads TGTGCCAGCAGTTTAGGGGGACTAGCGGGTTCGAAAGAGACCCAGTACTTC. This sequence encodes CASSLGGLAGSKETQYF.

The chain's CDR3 is CASSRRETNTGELFF. In nucleotides, the CDR3 is TGTGCCAGCAGCCGCAGGGAAACGAACACCGGGGAGCTGTTTTTT. This chain connects TRBV11-1 to TRBJ2-2; possibly TRBD1 for D (5 bases). Trimming stripped 5 bases from V and 0 bases from J, with 10 bases between. Germline values: CDR1 SGHAT, CDR2 FQDESV (reference sequence). The length of the CDR3 is 15 residues.

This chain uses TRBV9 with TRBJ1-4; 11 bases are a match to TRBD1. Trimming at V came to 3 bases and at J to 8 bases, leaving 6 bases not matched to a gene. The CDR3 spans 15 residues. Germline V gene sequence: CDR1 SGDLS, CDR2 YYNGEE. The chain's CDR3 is CASSARGTGGEKLFF. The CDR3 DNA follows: TGTGCCAGCAGCGCGCGGGGGACAGGGGGAGAAAAACTGTTTTTT.

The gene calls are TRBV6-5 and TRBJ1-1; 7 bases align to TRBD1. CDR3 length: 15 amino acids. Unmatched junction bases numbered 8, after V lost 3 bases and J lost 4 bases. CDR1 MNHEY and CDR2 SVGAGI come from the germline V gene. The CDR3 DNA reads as TGTGCCAGCAGTTATGTTAGGGGGCGCGGCACTGAAGCTTTCTTT. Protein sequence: CASSYVRGRGTEAFF.

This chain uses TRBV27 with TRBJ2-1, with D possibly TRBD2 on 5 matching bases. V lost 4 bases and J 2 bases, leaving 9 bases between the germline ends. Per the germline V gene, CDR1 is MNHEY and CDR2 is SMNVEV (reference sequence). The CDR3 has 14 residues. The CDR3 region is CASSSYGTYNEQFF. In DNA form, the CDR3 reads TGTGCCAGCAGTTCTTACGGGACCTACAATGAGCAGTTCTTC.

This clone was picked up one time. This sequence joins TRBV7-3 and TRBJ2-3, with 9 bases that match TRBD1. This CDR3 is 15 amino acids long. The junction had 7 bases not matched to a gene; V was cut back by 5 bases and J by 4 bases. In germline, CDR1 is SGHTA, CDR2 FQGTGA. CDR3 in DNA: TGTGCCAGCAGCGGGACAGGGCGGGTCGCAGATACGCAGTATTTT. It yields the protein CASSGTGRVADTQYF. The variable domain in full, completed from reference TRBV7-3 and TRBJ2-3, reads GAGVSQTPSNKVTEKGKYVELRCDPISGHTALYWYRQSLGQGPEFLIYFQGTGAADDSGLPNDRFFAVRPEGSVSTLKIQRTERGDSAVYLCASSGTGRVADTQYFGPGTRLTVL.

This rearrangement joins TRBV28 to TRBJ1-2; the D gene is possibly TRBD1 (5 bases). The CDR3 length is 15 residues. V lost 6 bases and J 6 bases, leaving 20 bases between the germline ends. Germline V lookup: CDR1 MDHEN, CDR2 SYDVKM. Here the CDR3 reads CASRYAGGARNGYTF. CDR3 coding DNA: TGTGCCAGCAGATACGCTGGAGGGGCGCGTAATGGCTACACCTTC.

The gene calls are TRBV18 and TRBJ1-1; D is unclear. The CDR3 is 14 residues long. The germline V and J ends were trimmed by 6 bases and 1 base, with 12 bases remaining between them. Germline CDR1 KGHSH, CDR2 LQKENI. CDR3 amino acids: CASSYETENTEAFF. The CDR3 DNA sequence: TGTGCCAGCTCGTACGAGACTGAGAACACTGAAGCTTTCTTT.

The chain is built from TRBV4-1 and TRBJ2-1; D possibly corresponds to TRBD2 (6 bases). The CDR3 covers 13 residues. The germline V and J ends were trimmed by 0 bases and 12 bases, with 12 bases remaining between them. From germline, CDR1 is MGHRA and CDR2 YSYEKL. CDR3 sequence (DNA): TGCGCCAGCAGCCAAGATGGAGGGACGGGGCAGTTCTTC. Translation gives CASSQDGGTGQFF.